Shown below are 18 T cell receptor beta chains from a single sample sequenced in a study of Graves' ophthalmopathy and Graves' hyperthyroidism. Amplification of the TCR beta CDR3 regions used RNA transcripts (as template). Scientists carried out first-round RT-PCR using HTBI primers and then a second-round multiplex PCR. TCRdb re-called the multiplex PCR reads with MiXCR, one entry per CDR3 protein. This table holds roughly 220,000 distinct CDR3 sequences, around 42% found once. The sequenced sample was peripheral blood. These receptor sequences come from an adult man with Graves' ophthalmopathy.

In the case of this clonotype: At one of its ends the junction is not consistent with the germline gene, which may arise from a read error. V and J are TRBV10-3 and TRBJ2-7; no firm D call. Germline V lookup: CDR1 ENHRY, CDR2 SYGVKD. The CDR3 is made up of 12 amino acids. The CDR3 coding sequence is TGTGCCAGCAGTTTCTCTATGGGCGAGCAGTACTTC. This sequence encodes CASSFSMGEQYF.

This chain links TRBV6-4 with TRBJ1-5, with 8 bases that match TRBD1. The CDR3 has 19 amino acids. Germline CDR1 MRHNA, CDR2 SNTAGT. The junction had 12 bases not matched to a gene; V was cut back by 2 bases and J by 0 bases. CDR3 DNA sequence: TGTGCCAGCAGTGACCCAGACAGGGGAACCCAAAATAGCAATCAGCCCCAGCATTTT. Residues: CASSDPDRGTQNSNQPQHF.

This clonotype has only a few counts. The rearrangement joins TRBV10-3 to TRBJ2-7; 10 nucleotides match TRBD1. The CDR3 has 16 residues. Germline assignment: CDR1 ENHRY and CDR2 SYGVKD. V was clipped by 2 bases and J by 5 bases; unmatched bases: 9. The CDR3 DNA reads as TGTGCCATCAGTGAGCCACCCGGGACAGGGGTAGACGAGCAGTACTTC. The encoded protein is CAISEPPGTGVDEQYF.

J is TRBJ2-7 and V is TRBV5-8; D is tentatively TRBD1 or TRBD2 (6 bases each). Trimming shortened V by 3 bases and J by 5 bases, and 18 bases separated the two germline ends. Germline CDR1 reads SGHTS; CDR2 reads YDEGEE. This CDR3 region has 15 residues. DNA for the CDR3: TGTGCCAGCAGCTCCCCGGGTGGGGGGCGGAACGAGCAGTACTTC. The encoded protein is CASSSPGGGRNEQYF.

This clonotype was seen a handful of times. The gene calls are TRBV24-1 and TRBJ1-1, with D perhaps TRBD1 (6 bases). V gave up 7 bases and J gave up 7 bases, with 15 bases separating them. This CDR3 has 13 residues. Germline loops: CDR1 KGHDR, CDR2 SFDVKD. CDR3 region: CATSEGGELEAFF. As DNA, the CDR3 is TGTGCCACCAGCGAGGGGGGCGAGCTTGAAGCTTTCTTT.

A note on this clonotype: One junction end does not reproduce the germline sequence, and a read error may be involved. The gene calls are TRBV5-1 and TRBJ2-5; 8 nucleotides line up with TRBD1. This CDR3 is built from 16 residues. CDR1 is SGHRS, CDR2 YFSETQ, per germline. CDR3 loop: CASSLDGQGMLETQYF. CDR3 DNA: TGTGCCAGCAGCTTAGATGGACAGGGAATGTTGGAGACCCAGTACTTC.

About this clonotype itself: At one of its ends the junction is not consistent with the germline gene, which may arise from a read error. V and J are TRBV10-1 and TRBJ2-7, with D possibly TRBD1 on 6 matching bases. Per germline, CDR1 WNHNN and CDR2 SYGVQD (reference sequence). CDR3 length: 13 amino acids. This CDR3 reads CASSLRSRGEQYF. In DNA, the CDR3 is TGTGCCAGCAGTTTACGGAGCAGGGGCGAGCAGTACTTC.

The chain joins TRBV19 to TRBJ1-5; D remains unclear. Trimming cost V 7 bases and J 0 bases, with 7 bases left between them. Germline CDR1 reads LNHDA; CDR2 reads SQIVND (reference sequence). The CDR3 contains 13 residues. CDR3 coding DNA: TGTGCCAGTAACGGGTATAGCAATCAGCCCCAGCATTTT. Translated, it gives CASNGYSNQPQHF.

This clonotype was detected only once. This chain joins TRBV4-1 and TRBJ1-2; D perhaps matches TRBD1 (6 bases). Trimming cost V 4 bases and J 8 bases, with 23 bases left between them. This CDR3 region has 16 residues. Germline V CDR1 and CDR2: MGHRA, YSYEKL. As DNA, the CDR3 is TGCGCCAGCAGCCCTTCCGCCTCGGACAGTCACAGGGGCTACACCTTC. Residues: CASSPSASDSHRGYTF.

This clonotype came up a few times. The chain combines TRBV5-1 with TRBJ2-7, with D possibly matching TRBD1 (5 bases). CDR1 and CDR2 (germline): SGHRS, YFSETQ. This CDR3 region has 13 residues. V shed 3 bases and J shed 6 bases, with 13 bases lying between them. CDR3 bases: TGCGCCAGCAGCTCCGAACAGGCCGGCGAGCAGTACTTC. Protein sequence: CASSSEQAGEQYF.

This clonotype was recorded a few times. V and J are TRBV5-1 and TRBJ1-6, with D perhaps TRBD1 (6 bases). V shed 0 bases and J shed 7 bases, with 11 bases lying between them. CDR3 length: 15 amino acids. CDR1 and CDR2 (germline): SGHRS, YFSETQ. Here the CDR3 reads CASSLAGQQNSPLHF. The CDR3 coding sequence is TGCGCCAGCAGCTTGGCGGGACAACAGAATTCACCCCTCCACTTT.

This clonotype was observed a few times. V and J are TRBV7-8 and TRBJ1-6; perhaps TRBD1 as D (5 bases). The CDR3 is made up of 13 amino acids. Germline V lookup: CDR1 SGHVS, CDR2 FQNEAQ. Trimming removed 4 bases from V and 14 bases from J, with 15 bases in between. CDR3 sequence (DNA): TGTGCCAGCAGCTACCTCAGGGTGAGCACCCTCCACTTT. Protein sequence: CASSYLRVSTLHF.

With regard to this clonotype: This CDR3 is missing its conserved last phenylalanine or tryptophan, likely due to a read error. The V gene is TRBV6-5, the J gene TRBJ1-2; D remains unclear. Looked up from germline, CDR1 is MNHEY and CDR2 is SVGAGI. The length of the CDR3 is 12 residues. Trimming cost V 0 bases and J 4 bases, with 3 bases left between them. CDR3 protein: CASSYSGYGYTL. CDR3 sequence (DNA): TGTGCCAGCAGTTACTCAGGCTATGGCTACACCCTC.

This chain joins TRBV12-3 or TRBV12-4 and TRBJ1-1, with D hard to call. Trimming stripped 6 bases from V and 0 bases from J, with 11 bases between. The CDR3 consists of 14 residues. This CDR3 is CASSQLDLNTEAFF. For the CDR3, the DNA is TGTGCCAGCAGCCAACTAGATTTGAACACTGAAGCTTTCTTT.

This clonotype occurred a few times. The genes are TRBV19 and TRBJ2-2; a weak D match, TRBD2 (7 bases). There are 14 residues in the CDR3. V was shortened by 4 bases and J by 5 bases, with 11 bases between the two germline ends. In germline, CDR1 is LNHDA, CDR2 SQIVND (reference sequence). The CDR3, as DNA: TGTGCCAGTAGTAGGGGGGGCGGTACCGGGGAGCTGTTTTTT. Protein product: CASSRGGGTGELFF. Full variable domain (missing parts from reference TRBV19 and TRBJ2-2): DGGITQSPKYLFRKEGQNVTLSCEQNLNHDAMYWYRQDPGQGLRLIYYSQIVNDFQKGDIAEGYSVSREKKESFPLTVTSAQKNPTAFYLCASSRGGGTGELFFGEGSRLTVL.

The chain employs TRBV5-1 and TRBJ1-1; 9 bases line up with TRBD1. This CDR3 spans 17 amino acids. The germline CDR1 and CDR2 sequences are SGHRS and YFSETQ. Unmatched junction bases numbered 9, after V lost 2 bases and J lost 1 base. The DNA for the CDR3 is TGCGCCAGCAGCTTATCCGGGACAGGGTCTGGGAACACTGAAGCTTTCTTT. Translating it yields CASSLSGTGSGNTEAFF.

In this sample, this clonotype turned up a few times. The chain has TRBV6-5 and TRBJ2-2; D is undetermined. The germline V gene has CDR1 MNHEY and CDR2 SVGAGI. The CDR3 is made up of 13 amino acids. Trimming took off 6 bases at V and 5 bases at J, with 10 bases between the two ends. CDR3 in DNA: TGTGCCAGCAGCGATCAGCCTACCGGGGAGCTGTTTTTT. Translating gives CASSDQPTGELFF.

Written as DNA, the CDR3 is TGTGCCAGCAGCCAGAACCACCTAGGCGGGGGCTACGAGCAGTACTTC. This encodes CASSQNHLGGGYEQYF. V is TRBV2 and J is TRBJ2-7; 7 bases are a match to TRBD2. This CDR3 is built from 16 residues. Germline V gives CDR1 SNHLY, CDR2 FYNNEI. The V and J ends lost 6 bases and 3 bases, in that order; junction bases with no gene match: 14.